The 2 T cell receptor beta chains presented below share a single source sample, sequenced in a study of blood T cells in healthy people across ages. Using a J-beta primer mix together with a sample-barcoded 5' primer, a second PCR was run for roughly 6 to 11 cycles. TCRdb used MiXCR to reprocess the 5' RACE reads, holding one entry per CDR3 protein. The sample contains roughly 410,000 distinct CDR3 sequences, over 45% of which appear only once. Sequenced input: blood. The receptors come from a man in his 60s in good health.

This clonotype appeared once. V is TRBV5-1 and J is TRBJ2-7; 9 bases are a match to TRBD1. The CDR3 loop spans 17 amino acids. CDR1 is SGHRS and CDR2 is YFSETQ in the germline V gene. J lost 2 bases, V lost 4 bases, and 13 bases had no gene match. The CDR3: CASSRGQGNIPTYEQYF. The CDR3 region has the DNA TGCGCCAGCAGCAGGGGACAGGGAAACATCCCTACCTACGAGCAGTACTTC.

The V call is TRBV20-1, the J call TRBJ2-1, with 7 nucleotides matching TRBD1. After removal of 1 base from V and 6 bases from J, the junction contained 3 bases not matched to a gene. The length of the CDR3 is 13 residues. The germline CDR1 and CDR2 sequences are DFQATT and SNEGSKA (reference sequence). This CDR3 is CSARATGSNEQFF. CDR3 in DNA: TGCAGTGCTAGAGCGACAGGGAGCAATGAGCAGTTCTTC.